The 14 T cell receptor beta chains in this list originate from one sample, sequenced in a study of T cells after yellow fever vaccination. Using its own MiXCR run on the 5' RACE reads, TCRdb lists one record per CDR3 protein. The sample has 300,000 to 450,000 distinct CDR3 sequences, roughly 8.6% seen once. The specimen was PBMCs, collected more than 40 days after the first yellow fever vaccination. The receptors derive from a man between 18 and 35 years old who received the YFV17D yellow fever vaccine.

This chain connects TRBV11-1 to TRBJ2-1; 11 bases align to TRBD2. V trimming: 1 base; J trimming: 7 bases; junction bases outside the gene matches: 12. The CDR3 runs 18 residues. Germline lookup yields CDR1 SGHAT and CDR2 FQDESV (reference sequence). CDR3 nucleotide sequence: TGTGCCAGCAGCTTAGGGGCTAGCGGGGGGAGCTACGGGAATGAGCAGTTCTTC. Protein product: CASSLGASGGSYGNEQFF. The variable domain in full, with the rest retrieved from reference TRBV11-1 and TRBJ2-1, is EAEVAQSPRYKITEKSQAVAFWCDPISGHATLYWYRQILGQGPELLVQFQDESVVDDSQLPKDRFSAERLKGVDSTLKIQPAELGDSAMYLCASSLGASGGSYGNEQFFGPGTRLTVL.

The chain is built from TRBV20-1 and TRBJ1-2; D not resolved. This CDR3 is built from 14 residues. Germline assignment: CDR1 DFQATT and CDR2 SNEGSKA (reference sequence). The CDR3 reads CRTKGLGSNYGYTF. Here the CDR3 DNA reads TGCAGGACTAAAGGGCTCGGATCGAACTATGGCTACACCTTC.

This clonotype occurred a few times. This chain joins TRBV11-2 and TRBJ2-1; D possibly corresponds to TRBD2 (6 bases). Trimming shortened V by 0 bases and J by 9 bases, and 12 bases separated the two germline ends. CDR1 is SGHAT, CDR2 FQNNGV, per germline. This CDR3 region has 14 residues. CDR3 nucleotide sequence: TGTGCCAGCAGCTTAGATCACCTAGCGCCTGAGCAGTTCTTC. As protein: CASSLDHLAPEQFF.

The sample holds many counts of this clonotype. This CDR3 is CASSRDEVRALQETQYF. CDR3 in DNA: TGCGCCAGCAGCCGGGATGAGGTCCGGGCCCTCCAAGAGACCCAGTACTTC. This chain uses TRBV4-1 with TRBJ2-5; D is uncertain. The V gene lost 4 bases and the J gene lost 1 base, with 19 bases spanning the gap. Germline V CDR1 and CDR2: MGHRA, YSYEKL. This CDR3 region has 17 residues.

The gene calls are TRBV6-6 and TRBJ1-4; D not certain. The CDR3 totals 11 residues. The germline V gene has CDR1 MNHNY and CDR2 SVGAGI (reference sequence). V was cut by 5 bases and J by 8 bases, with 6 bases left in between. CDR3 nucleotide sequence: TGTGCCAGCAGTGCGGACGAAAAACTGTTTTTT. Its protein product is CASSADEKLFF.

V gene TRBV7-2 combines with J gene TRBJ2-1; the D is unclear. This CDR3 has 14 residues. V was clipped by 5 bases and J by 10 bases, with 18 bases between them. The germline CDR1 and CDR2 sequences are SGHTA and FQGNSA. The CDR3 here is CASSPMVSSREQFF. Written as DNA, the CDR3 is TGTGCCAGCAGCCCTATGGTCAGCTCTCGGGAGCAGTTCTTC.

This clonotype was picked up a small number of times. This chain links TRBV14 with TRBJ2-1, with TRBD2 as a possible D gene (6 bases). Germline CDR1 and CDR2: SGHDN and FVKESK. This CDR3 spans 12 amino acids. V dropped 4 bases and J dropped 9 bases, with 10 bases sitting between them. CDR3 nucleotide sequence: TGTGCCAGCAGCCTACTAGCTTCTGAGCAGTTCTTC. Translating it yields CASSLLASEQFF.

This clonotype has just a few counts. This rearrangement joins TRBV7-2 to TRBJ2-3; D is possibly TRBD1 (6 bases). The length of the CDR3 is 14 residues. Germline assignment: CDR1 SGHTA and CDR2 FQGNSA. The V end was cut by 1 base, the J end by 15 bases, with 20 bases between. The CDR3 sequence: CASSLDLPQGERYF. The CDR3 DNA sequence: TGTGCCAGCAGCTTAGACCTCCCACAGGGAGAGCGCTATTTT.

This clonotype was found a few times. The chain has TRBV6-1 and TRBJ1-4, with D unclear. Germline CDR1 reads MNHNS; CDR2 reads SASEGT. Trimming took off 8 bases at V and 0 bases at J, with 13 bases between the two ends. The CDR3 is 15 amino acids. The CDR3 sequence: CASGFSGSTNEKLFF. CDR3 coding DNA: TGTGCCAGCGGATTCTCCGGGTCAACTAATGAAAAACTGTTTTTT.

This clonotype was counted between two and nine times. This chain connects TRBV4-1 to TRBJ2-2; possibly TRBD2 for D (6 bases). The CDR3 contains 16 residues. Germline V gives CDR1 MGHRA, CDR2 YSYEKL. The V end lost 4 bases, the J end lost 0 bases, and 12 bases lay between the germline ends. This chain's CDR3 is CASSLRLGANTGELFF. The CDR3 DNA reads as TGCGCCAGCAGCCTCCGACTAGGGGCGAACACCGGGGAGCTGTTTTTT.

The table lists this clonotype with a few counts. The gene calls are TRBV28 and TRBJ2-7, with D perhaps TRBD2 (5 bases). The CDR3 extends over 15 amino acids. The V gene's germline CDR1 is MDHEN and CDR2 SYDVKM. The V and J ends lost 3 bases and 3 bases respectively, with 15 bases between them. The CDR3 DNA sequence: TGTGCCAGCAGTTTCGCCGCCGGGAAATACTACGAGCAGTACGTC. It yields the protein CASSFAAGKYYEQYV.

The J gene is TRBJ2-1, the V gene TRBV5-1, with TRBD2 matching over 10 bases. The germline CDR1 and CDR2 sequences are SGHRS and YFSETQ. Unmatched junction bases numbered 10, after V lost 4 bases and J lost 9 bases. This CDR3 has 15 amino acids. Written as DNA, the CDR3 is TGCGCCAGCAGCCAAAGACTAGCGGGCGCGGTTGAGCAGTTCTTC. Translation gives CASSQRLAGAVEQFF.

This chain joins TRBV6-5 and TRBJ2-3, with D unresolved. V was pared by 4 bases and J by 7 bases, with 9 bases between. There are 12 residues in the CDR3. Germline V gene lookup returns CDR1 MNHEY and CDR2 SVGAGI. DNA for the CDR3: TGTGCCAGCAGTTTAAGTGGATATACGCAGTATTTT. It is translated as CASSLSGYTQYF.

This clonotype was counted ten times or more. V is TRBV6-4 and J is TRBJ1-5; TRBD1 is a possible D gene (5 bases). The CDR3 loop spans 20 amino acids. Looked up from germline, CDR1 is MRHNA and CDR2 is SNTAGT. Trimming pared 5 bases from V and 0 bases from J, leaving 26 bases between. In DNA, the CDR3 is TGTGCCAGCAGTCCCCCGGTGGGGACCGTCGGGGGTTATAGCAATCAGCCCCAGCATTTT. Translated, it gives CASSPPVGTVGGYSNQPQHF.